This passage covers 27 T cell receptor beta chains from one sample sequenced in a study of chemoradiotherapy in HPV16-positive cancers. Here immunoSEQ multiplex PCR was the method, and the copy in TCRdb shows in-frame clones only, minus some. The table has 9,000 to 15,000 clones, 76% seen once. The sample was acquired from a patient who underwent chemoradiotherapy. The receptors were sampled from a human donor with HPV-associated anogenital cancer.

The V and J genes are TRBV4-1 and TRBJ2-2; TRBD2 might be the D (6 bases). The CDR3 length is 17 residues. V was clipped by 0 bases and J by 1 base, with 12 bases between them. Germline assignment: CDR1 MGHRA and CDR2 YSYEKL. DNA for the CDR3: TGCGCCAGCAGCCAAGAAGTGCGGGGTCGGAACACCGGGGAGCTGTTTTTT. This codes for CASSQEVRGRNTGELFF.

CDR3 protein: CASSPPVGGNTGELFF. DNA for the CDR3: TGTGCCAGCTCACCACCGGTTGGGGGAAACACCGGGGAGCTGTTTTTT. The chain employs TRBV18 and TRBJ2-2; D may correspond to TRBD1 or TRBD2 (5 bases each). Per germline, CDR1 KGHSH and CDR2 LQKENI. V was pared by 0 bases and J by 2 bases, with 10 bases between. The CDR3 spans 16 residues.

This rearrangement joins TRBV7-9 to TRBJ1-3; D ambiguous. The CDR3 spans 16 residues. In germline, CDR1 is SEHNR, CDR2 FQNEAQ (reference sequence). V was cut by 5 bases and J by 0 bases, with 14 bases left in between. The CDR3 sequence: CASSEGVQASGNTIYF. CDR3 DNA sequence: TGTGCCAGCAGCGAGGGAGTCCAGGCCTCTGGAAACACCATATATTTT.

CDR3 coding DNA: TGTGCCAGCAGCCCGGAGCCGGGACTCATTAACAATGAGCAGTTCTTC. It is translated as CASSPEPGLINNEQFF. The chain recombines TRBV7-8 with TRBJ2-1; D is perhaps TRBD2 (6 bases). CDR3 length: 16 residues. In germline, CDR1 is SGHVS, CDR2 FQNEAQ. V dropped 5 bases and J dropped 5 bases, with 19 bases sitting between them. Full variable domain (rest looked up from reference TRBV7-8 and TRBJ2-1): GAGVSQSPRYKVAKRGQDVALRCDPISGHVSLFWYQQALGQGPEFLTYFQNEAQLDKSGLPSDRFFAERPEGSVSTLKIQRTQQEDSAVYLCASSPEPGLINNEQFFGPGTRLTVL.

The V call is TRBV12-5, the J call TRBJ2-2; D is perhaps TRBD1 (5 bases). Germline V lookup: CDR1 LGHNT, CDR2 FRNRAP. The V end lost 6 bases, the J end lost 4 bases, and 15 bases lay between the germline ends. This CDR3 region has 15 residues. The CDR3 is CASGLGRAPTGELFF. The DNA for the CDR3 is TGTGCTAGTGGCCTCGGCAGGGCCCCCACCGGGGAGCTGTTTTTT.

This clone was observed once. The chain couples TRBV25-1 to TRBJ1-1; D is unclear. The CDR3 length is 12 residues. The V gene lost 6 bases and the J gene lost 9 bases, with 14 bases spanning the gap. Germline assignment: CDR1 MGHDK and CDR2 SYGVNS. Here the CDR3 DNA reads TGTGCCAGCAGACTACCGGGAGGAAAAGCTTTCTTT. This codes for CASRLPGGKAFF.

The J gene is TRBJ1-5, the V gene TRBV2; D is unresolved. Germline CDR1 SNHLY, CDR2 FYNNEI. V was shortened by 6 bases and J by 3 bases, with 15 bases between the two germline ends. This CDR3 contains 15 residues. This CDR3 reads CASSAPSGPNQPQHF. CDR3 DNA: TGTGCCAGCAGCGCCCCTTCCGGGCCCAATCAGCCCCAGCATTTT.

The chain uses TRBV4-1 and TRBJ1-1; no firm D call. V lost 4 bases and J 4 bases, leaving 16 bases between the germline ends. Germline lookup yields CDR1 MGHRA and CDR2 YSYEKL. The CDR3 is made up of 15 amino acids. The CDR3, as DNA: TGCGCCAGCAGCCTAGCCGACCCCTTTGTCACTGAAGCTTTCTTT. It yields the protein CASSLADPFVTEAFF.

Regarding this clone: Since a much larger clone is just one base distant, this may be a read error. As DNA, the CDR3 is TGCGCCAGCAGCCCCCGTTTGCCGAAGACCCAGTACTTC. It codes for CASSPRLPKTQYF. The genes are TRBV4-1 and TRBJ2-5; D not resolved. Trimming left V 4 bases short and J 6 bases short, with 12 bases between. This CDR3 is 13 amino acids long. Germline assignment: CDR1 MGHRA and CDR2 YSYEKL.

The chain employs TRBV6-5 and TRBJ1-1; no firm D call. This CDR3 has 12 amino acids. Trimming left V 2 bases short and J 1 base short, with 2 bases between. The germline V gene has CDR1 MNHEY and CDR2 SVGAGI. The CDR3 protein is CASSYTNTEAFF. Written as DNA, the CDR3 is TGTGCCAGCAGTTACACGAACACTGAAGCTTTCTTT.

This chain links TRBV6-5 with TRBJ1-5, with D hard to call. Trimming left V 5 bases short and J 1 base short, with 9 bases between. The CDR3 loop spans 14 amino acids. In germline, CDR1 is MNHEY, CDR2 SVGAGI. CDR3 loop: CASSQIGSNQPQHF. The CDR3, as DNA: TGTGCCAGCAGTCAAATAGGAAGCAATCAGCCCCAGCATTTT.

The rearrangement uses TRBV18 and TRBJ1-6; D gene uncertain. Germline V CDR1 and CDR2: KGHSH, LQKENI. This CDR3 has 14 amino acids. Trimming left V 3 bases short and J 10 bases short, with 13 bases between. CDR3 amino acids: CASSPSGVGSPLHF. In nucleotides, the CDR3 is TGTGCCAGCTCACCGAGCGGGGTTGGCTCACCCCTCCACTTT.

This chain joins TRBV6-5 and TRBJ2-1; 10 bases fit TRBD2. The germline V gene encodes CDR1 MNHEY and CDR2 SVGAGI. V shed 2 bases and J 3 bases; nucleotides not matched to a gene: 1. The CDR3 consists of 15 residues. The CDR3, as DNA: TGTGCCAGCAGTTACCCTAGCGGGGGCTACAATGAGCAGTTCTTC. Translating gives CASSYPSGGYNEQFF.

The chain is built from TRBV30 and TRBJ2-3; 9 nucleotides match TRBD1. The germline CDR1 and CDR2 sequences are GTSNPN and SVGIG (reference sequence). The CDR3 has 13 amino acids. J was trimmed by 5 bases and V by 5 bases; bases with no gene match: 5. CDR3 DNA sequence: TGTGCCTGGGGGACAGGGATGGGAGATACGCAGTATTTT. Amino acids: CAWGTGMGDTQYF.

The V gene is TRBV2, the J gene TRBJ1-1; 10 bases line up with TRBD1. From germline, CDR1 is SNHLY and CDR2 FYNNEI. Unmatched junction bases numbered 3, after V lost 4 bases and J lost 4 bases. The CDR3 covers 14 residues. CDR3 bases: TGTGCCAGCAGTGGACAGGGGGCCGGCACTGAAGCTTTCTTT. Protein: CASSGQGAGTEAFF.

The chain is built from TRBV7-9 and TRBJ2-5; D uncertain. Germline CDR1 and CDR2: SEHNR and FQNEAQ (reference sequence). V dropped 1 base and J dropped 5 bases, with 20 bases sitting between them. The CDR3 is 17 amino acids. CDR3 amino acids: CASSLEVSPAAVETQYF. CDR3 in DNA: TGTGCCAGCAGCTTAGAAGTCAGTCCTGCTGCGGTTGAGACCCAGTACTTC.

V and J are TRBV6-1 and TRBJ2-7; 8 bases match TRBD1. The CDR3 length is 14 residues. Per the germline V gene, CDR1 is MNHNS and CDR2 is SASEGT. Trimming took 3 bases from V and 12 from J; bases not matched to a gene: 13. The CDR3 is CASSEMTGVGLLYF. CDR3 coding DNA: TGTGCCAGCAGTGAGATGACAGGGGTCGGGTTATTGTACTTC.

Written as DNA, the CDR3 is TGTGCCAGCAGTTTAGAGTTCCCTAGCACAGATACGCAGTATTTT. Encoded protein: CASSLEFPSTDTQYF. V gene TRBV28 combines with J gene TRBJ2-3; no clear D gene. V was clipped by 2 bases and J by 0 bases, with 9 bases between them. The CDR3 sequence is 15 residues long. In germline, CDR1 is MDHEN, CDR2 SYDVKM.

Here the CDR3 reads CASSPRRAGSTTGELFF. CDR3 DNA sequence: TGCGCCAGCAGTCCTAGACGGGCAGGGTCTACCACCGGGGAGCTGTTTTTT. V usage is TRBV5-1 and J usage is TRBJ2-2; possibly TRBD1 for D (5 bases). Germline V CDR1 and CDR2: SGHRS, YFSETQ. This CDR3 region has 17 residues. V was clipped by 5 bases and J by 4 bases, with 21 bases between them.

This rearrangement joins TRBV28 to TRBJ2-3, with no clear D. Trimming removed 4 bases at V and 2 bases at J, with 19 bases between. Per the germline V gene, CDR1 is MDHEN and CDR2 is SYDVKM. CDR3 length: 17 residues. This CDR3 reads CASSSLLDYSPTDTQYF. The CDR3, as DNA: TGTGCCAGCAGTTCGCTTTTAGATTACTCCCCCACAGATACGCAGTATTTT.

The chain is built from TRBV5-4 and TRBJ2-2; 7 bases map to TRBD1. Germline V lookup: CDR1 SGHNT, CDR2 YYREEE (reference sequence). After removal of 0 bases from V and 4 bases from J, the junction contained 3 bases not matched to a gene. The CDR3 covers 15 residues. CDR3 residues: CASSLEGAGTGELFF. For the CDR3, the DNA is TGTGCCAGCAGCTTGGAGGGGGCTGGCACCGGGGAGCTGTTTTTT.

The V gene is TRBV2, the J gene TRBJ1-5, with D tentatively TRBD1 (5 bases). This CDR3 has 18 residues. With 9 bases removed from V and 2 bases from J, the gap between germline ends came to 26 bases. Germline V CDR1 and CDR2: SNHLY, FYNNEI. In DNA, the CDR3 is TGTGCCAGTCCACTCCGGGACTTATCCCGTGAGGGCAATCAGCCCCAGCATTTT. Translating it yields CASPLRDLSREGNQPQHF. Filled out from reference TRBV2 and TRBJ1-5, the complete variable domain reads EPEVTQTPSHQVTQMGQEVILRCVPISNHLYFYWYRQILGQKVEFLVSFYNNEISEKSEIFDDQFSVERPDGSNFTLKIRSTKLEDSAMYFCASPLRDLSREGNQPQHFGDGTRLSIL.

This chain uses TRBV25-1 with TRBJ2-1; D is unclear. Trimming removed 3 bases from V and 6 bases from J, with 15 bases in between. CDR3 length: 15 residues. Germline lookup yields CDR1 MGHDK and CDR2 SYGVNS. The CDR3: CASSDPRRFGNEQFF. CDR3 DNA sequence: TGTGCCAGCAGTGATCCCCGCAGGTTCGGCAATGAGCAGTTCTTC.

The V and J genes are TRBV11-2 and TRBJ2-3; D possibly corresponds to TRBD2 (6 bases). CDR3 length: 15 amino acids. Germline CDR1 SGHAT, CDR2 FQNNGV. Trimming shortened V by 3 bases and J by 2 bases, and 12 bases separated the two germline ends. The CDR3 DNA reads TGTGCCAGCAGCTTGCGGGGCCGACTCACAGATACGCAGTATTTT. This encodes CASSLRGRLTDTQYF.

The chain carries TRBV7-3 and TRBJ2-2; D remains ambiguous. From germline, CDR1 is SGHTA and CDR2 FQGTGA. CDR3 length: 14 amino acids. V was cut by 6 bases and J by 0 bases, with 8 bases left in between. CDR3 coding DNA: TGTGCCAGCAGGATGGTCGCGAACACCGGGGAGCTGTTTTTT. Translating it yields CASRMVANTGELFF.

This chain's CDR3 is CASSVGLREKLFF. DNA of the CDR3: TGTGCCAGCAGCGTAGGTCTTCGTGAAAAACTGTTTTTT. The chain recombines TRBV9 with TRBJ1-4; D gene ambiguous. Trimming took off 0 bases at V and 7 bases at J, with 7 bases between the two ends. CDR1 SGDLS and CDR2 YYNGEE come from the germline V gene. The CDR3 runs 13 residues. The whole variable domain, remainder taken from reference TRBV9 and TRBJ1-4, is DSGVTQTPKHLITATGQRVTLRCSPRSGDLSVYWYQQSLDQGLQFLIQYYNGEERAKGNILERFSAQQFPDLHSELNLSSLELGDSALYFCASSVGLREKLFFGSGTQLSVL.

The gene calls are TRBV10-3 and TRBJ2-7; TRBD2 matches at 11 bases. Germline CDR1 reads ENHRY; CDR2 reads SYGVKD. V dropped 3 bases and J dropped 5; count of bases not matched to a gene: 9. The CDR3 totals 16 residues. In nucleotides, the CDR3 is TGTGCCATCAGTGACACGAGACTAGCGGGGTCGGACGAGCAGTACTTC. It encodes CAISDTRLAGSDEQYF.